This T cell receptor beta chain comes out of a study of blood T cell repertoires in COVID-19. At the level of the study: Sites in the United States, Italy and Spain provided acute and convalescent COVID-19 samples. PBMCs, B-cell-depleted T cells, or T cells provided the cDNA or gDNA that made up the material.

Trimming took 3 bases from V and 1 from J; bases not matched to a gene: 4. In germline, CDR1 is GTSNPN, CDR2 SVGIG (reference sequence). This CDR3 has 15 residues. In the authors' methods: Counts of nucleated cells, estimated from reference gene primer amplification, were obtained. The repertoire was sequenced with immunoSEQ multiplex PCR; TCRdb's copy has only in-frame clones and lacks some. D and trimming come from the DNA, and the V and J calls and clone size come from that table. The sample has about 110,000 clones, approximately 85% seen once. This clone has only a few counts. The sample comprised peripheral blood. This chain links TRBV30 with TRBJ1-5, with 9 bases that match TRBD1. The clonotype comes from a man in his 70s with acute or convalescent COVID-19. The CDR3 coding sequence is TGTGCCTGGAGCGCGGACAGGGGAAGCAATCAGCCCCAGCATTTT. Translating gives CAWSADRGSNQPQHF.